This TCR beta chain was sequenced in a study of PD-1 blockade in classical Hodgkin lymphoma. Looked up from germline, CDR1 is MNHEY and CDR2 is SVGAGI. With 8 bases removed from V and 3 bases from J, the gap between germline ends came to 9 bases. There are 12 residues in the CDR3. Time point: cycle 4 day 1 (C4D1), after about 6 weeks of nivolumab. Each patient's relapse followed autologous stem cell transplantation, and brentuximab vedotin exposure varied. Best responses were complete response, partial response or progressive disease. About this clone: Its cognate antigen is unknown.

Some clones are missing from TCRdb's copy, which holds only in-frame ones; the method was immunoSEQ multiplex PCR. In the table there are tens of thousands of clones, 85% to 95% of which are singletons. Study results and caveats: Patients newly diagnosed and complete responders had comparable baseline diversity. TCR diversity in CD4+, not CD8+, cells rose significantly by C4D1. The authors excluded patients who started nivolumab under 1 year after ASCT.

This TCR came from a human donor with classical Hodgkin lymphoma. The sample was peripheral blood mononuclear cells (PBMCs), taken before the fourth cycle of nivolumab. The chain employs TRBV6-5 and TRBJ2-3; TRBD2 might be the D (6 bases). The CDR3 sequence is CASGGTTDTQYF. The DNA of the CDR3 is TGTGCCAGCGGGGGGACTACAGATACGCAGTATTTT.